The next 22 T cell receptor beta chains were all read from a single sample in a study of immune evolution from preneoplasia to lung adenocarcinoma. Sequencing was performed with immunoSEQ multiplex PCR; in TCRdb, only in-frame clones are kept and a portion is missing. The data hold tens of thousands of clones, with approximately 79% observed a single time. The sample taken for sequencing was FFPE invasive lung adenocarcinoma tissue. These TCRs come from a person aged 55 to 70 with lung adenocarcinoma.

The CDR3 sequence: CASTRQGLMETQYF. The CDR3 bases are TGTGCCAGCACCCGCCAGGGGTTGATGGAGACCCAGTACTTC. V is TRBV27 and J is TRBJ2-5; D might be TRBD1 (6 bases). V lost 7 bases and J lost 5, with 17 bases in between. This CDR3 has 14 residues. CDR1 is MNHEY, CDR2 SMNVEV, per germline (reference sequence).

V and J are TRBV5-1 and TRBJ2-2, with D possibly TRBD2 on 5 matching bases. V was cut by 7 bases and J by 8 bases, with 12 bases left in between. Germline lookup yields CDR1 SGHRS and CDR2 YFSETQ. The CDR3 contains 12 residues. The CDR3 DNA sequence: TGCGCCAGCCGAGAACTAGTAGGGGAGCTGTTTTTT. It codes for CASRELVGELFF.

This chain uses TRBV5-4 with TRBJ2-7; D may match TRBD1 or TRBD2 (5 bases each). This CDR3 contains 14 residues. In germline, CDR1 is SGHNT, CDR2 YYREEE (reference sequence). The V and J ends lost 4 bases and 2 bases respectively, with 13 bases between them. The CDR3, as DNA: TGTGCCAGCAGCGCAGGGACGGATACCTACGAGCAGTACTTC. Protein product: CASSAGTDTYEQYF.

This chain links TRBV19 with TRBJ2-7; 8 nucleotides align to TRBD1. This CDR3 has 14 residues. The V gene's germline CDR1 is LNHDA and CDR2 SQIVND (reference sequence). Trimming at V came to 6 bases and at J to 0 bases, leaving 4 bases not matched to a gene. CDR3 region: CASRLGQGSYEQYF. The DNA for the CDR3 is TGTGCCAGTAGACTCGGACAGGGCTCCTACGAGCAGTACTTC.

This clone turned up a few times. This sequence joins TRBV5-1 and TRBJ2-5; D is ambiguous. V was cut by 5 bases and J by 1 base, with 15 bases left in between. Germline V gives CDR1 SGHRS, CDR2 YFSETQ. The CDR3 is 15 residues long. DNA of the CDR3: TGCGCCAGCAGATCCCGGACGGGTAGCCAAGAGACCCAGTACTTC. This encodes CASRSRTGSQETQYF.

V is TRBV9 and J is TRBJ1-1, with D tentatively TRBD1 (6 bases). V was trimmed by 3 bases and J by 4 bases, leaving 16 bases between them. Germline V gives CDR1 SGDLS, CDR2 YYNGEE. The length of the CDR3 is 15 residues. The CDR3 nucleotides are TGTGCCAGCAGCGCGACAGGAAATCGGGGCACTGAAGCTTTCTTT. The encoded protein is CASSATGNRGTEAFF.

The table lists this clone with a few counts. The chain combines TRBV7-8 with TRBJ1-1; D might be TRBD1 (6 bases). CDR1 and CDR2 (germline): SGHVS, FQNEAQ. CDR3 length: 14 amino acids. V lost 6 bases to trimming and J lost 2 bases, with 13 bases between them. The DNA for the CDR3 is TGTGCCAGCAGGGGGAGGGGGGGTAACACTGAAGCTTTCTTT. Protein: CASRGRGGNTEAFF.

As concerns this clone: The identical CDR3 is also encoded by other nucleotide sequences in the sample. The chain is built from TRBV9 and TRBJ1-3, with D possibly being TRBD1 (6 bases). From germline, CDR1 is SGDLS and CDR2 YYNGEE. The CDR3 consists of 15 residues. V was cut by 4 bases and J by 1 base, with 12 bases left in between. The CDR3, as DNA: TGTGCCAGCAGCTCTTCGGACAGTTCTGGAAACACCATATATTTT. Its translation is CASSSSDSSGNTIYF.

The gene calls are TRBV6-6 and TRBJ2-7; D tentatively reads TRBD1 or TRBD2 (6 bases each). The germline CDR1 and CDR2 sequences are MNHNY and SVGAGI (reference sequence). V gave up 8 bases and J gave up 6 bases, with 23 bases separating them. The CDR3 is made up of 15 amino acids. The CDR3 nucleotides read TGTGCCAGCCAAGGGGGGTTGGGGGAAATCGGCGAGCAGTACTTC. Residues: CASQGGLGEIGEQYF.

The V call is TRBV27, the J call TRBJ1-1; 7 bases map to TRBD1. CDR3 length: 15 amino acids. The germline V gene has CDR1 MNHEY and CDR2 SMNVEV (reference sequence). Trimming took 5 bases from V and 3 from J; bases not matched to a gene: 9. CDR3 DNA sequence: TGTGCCAGCAGTCCTCGGACAGGCGGGGACACTGAAGCTTTCTTT. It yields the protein CASSPRTGGDTEAFF.

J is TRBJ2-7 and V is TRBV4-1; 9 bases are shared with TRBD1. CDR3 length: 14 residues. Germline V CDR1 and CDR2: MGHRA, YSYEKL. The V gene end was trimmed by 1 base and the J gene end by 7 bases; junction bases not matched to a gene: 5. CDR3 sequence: CASSQVQGAREQYF. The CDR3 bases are TGCGCCAGCAGCCAAGTACAGGGGGCGAGAGAGCAGTACTTC.

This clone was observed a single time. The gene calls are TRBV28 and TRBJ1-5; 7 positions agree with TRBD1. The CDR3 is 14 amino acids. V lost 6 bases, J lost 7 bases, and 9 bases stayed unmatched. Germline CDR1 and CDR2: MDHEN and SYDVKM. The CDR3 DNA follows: TGTGCCAGCAGCTCCCCGACAGGGTTCCAGCCCCAGCATTTT. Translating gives CASSSPTGFQPQHF.

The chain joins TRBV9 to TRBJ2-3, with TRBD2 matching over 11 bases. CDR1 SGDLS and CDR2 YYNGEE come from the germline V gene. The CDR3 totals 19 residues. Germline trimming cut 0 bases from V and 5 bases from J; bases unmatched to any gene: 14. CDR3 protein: CASSVGLAGGGRIRDTQYF. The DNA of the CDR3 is TGTGCCAGCAGCGTAGGTCTAGCGGGAGGAGGTCGGATTAGAGATACGCAGTATTTT.

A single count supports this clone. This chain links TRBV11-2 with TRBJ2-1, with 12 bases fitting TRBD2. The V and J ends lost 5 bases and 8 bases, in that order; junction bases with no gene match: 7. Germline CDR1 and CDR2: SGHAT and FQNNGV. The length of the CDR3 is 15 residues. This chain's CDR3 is CASSLTSGSWDEQFF. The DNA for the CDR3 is TGTGCCAGCAGCCTGACTAGCGGGAGTTGGGATGAGCAGTTCTTC.

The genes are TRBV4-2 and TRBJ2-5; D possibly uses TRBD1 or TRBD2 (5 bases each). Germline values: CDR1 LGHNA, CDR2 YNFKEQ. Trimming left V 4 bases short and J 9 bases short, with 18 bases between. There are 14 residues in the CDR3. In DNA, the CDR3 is TGTGCCAGCAGCCGGGACGCAGGACCGACGGCCCAGTACTTC. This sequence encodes CASSRDAGPTAQYF.

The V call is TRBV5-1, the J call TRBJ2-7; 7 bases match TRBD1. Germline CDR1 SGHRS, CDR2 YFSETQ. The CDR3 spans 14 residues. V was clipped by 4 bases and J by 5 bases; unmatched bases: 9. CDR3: CASSPLDRAHEQYF. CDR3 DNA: TGCGCCAGCAGCCCGTTAGACAGGGCCCACGAGCAGTACTTC.

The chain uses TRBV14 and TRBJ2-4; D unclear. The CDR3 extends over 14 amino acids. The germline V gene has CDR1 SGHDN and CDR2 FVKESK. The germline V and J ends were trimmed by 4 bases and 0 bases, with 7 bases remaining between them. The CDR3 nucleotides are TGTGCCAGCAGCCCCGCCCTAGCCAAAAACATTCAGTACTTC. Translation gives CASSPALAKNIQYF.

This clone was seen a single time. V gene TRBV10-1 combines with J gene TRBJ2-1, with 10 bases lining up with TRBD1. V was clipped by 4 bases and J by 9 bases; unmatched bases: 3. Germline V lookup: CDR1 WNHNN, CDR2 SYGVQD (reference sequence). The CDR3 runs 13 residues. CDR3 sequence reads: CASSGQGALEQFF. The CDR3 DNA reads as TGCGCCAGCAGTGGACAGGGGGCGCTTGAGCAGTTCTTC.

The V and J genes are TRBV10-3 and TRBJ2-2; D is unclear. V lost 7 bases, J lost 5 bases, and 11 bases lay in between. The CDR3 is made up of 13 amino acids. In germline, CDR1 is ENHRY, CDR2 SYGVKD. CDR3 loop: CAITGQVTGELFF. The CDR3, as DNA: TGTGCCATCACCGGCCAGGTTACCGGGGAGCTGTTTTTT.

The CDR3 protein is CASSVGTSGYNEQFF. The DNA for the CDR3 is TGTGCCAGCAGCGTGGGGACTAGCGGATACAATGAGCAGTTCTTC. V gene TRBV9 combines with J gene TRBJ2-1; TRBD2 agrees at 11 bases. Germline loops: CDR1 SGDLS, CDR2 YYNGEE. V gave up 2 bases and J gave up 4 bases; unmatched junction bases: 2. This CDR3 comprises 15 residues.

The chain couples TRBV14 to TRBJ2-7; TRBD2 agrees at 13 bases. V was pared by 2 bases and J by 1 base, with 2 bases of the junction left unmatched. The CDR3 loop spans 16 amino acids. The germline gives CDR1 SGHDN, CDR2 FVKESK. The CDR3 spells CASSQTSGRASYEQYF. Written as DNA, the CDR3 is TGTGCCAGCAGCCAAACTAGCGGGAGGGCATCCTACGAGCAGTACTTC.

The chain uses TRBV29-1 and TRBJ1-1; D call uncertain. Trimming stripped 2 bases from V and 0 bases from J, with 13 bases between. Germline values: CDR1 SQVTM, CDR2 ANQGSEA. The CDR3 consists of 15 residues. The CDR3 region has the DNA TGCAGCGTTGAACTGGCAGGAGCAGTGAACACTGAAGCTTTCTTT. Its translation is CSVELAGAVNTEAFF.